This T cell receptor (beta chain) was retrieved from a study of T cells expressing NK-cell markers. As for the study in general: Sorted CD3+CD56+NKG2C+, CD3+CD56+NKG2C- and CD3+CD56-NKG2C+ T-cell subsets were beta-chain profiled.

CDR1 and CDR2 (germline): SGDLS, YYNGEE. The CDR3 runs 12 residues. A remark on this clonotype: Its target is not known.

Study-wide findings and caveats: There were a handful of donors in whom these clonotypes also led the CD3+CD56-NKG2C+ fraction. NKG2C+ dominant clonotype frequencies in a handful of donors were roughly 1.0-7.5% of CD8+ T cells.

Reanalyzing the 5' RACE reads, TCRdb keeps one entry per CDR3 protein, without DNA. Seen in this sample are 440,000 or so distinct CDR3 sequences; the ten most common clones hold about 7.3%. This receptor was obtained from a woman aged 18-70 years in good health. The sample consisted of blood T cells: a sorted CD56 or NKG2C T cell subset, CD4+ or CD8+ T cells, or bulk PBMC T cells (not recorded which). V and J are TRBV9 and TRBJ2-3; TCRdb gives TRBD1 as the D gene, but with no DNA this cannot be confirmed. This chain's CDR3 is CASSADRDTQYF.